This T cell receptor beta chain was captured by sequencing in a study of radiation and T cells in renal cell carcinoma. Findings and limits, study-wide: Without pretreatment biopsies, baseline tumor clonotype presence was undetermined.

Regarding this clone: The antigen remains undetermined.

V lost 0 bases, J lost 16 bases, and 13 bases lay in between. This CDR3 spans 13 amino acids. CDR1 WSHSY and CDR2 SAAADI come from the germline V gene. Measured with immunoSEQ multiplex PCR; TCRdb has only the in-frame clones, and not every one. The sample consists of some 120,000 clones, around 90% of them appearing once. Specified time point: blood 2 weeks post-SBRT. Indicated treatment: 15 Gy SBRT to primary tumor, nephrectomy 4 weeks later. The sequencing here drew on blood, taken from a patient whose treatment included radiotherapy and nephrectomy. The J gene is TRBJ1-6, the V gene TRBV10-2; D is undetermined. The TCR originated in a woman in her sixties or seventies with renal cell carcinoma. This CDR3 is CASSESTRGTLHF. CDR3 DNA sequence: TGCGCCAGCAGTGAGTCGACTCGAGGTACGCTCCACTTT.